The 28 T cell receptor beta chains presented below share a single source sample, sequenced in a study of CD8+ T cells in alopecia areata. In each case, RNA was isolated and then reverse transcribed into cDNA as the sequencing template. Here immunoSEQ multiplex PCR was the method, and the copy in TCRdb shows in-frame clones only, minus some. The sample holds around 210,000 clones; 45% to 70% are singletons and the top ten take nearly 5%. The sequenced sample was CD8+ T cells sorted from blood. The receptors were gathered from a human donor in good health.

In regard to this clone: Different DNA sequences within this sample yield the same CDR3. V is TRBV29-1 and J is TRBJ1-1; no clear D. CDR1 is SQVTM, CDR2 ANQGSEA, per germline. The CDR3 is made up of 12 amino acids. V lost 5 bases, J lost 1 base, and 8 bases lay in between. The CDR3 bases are TGCAGCGTTCGGACGGGGAACACTGAAGCTTTCTTT. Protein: CSVRTGNTEAFF.

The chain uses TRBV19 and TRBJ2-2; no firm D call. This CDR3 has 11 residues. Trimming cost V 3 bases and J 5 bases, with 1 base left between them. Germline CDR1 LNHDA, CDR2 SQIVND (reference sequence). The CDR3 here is CASSMTGELFF. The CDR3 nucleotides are TGTGCCAGTAGTATGACCGGGGAGCTGTTTTTT.

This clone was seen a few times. This CDR3 is CASSPRKGEAFF. CDR3 DNA: TGTGCCAGCAGCCCCCGGAAGGGTGAAGCTTTCTTT. The chain recombines TRBV11-1 with TRBJ1-1; D not certain. Trimming shortened V by 5 bases and J by 7 bases, and 11 bases separated the two germline ends. CDR3 size: 12 residues. Per germline, CDR1 SGHAT and CDR2 FQDESV (reference sequence).

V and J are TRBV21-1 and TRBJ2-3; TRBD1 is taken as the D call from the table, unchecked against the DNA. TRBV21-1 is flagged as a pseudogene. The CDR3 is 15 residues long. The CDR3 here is CASSKSGTRTDTQYF. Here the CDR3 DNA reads TGTGCCAGCAGCAAGTCCGGGACACGGACCGATACGCAGTATTTT.

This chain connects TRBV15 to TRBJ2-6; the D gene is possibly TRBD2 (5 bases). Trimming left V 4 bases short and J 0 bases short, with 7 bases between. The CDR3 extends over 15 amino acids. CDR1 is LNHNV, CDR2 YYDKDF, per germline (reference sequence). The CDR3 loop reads CATSTGNSGANVLTF. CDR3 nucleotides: TGTGCCACCAGCACGGGAAACTCTGGGGCCAACGTCCTGACTTTC.

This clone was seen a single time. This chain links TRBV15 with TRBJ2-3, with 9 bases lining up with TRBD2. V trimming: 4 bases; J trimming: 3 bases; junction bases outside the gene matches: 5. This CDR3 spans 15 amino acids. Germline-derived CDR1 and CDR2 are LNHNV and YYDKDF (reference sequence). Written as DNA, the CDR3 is TGTGCCACCAGCACCTCTAGCGGGGTTACAGATACGCAGTATTTT. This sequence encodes CATSTSSGVTDTQYF.

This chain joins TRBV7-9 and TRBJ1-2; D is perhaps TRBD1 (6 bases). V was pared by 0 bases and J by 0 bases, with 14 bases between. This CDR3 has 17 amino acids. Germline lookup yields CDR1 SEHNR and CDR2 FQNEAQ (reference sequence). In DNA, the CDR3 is TGTGCCAGCAGCTTAGCGTTGGGGGGGCTAGCTAACTATGGCTACACCTTC. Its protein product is CASSLALGGLANYGYTF. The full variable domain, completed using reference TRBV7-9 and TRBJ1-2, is DTGVSQNPRHKITKRGQNVTFRCDPISEHNRLYWYRQTLGQGPEFLTYFQNEAQLEKSRLLSDRFSAERPKGSFSTLEIQRTEQGDSAMYLCASSLALGGLANYGYTFGSGTRLTVV.

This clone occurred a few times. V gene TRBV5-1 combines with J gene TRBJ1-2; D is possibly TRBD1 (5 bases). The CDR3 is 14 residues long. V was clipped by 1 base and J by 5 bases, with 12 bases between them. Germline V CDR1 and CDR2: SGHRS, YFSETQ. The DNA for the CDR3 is TGCGCCAGCAGCTTGTCATTCAGGGATTATGGCTACACCTTC. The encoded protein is CASSLSFRDYGYTF.

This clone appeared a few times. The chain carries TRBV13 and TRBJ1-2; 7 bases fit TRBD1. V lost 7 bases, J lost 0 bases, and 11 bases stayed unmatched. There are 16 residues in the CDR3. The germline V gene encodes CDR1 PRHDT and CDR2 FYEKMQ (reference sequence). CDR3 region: CASTPTGTAPNYGYTF. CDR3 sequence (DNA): TGTGCCAGCACCCCCACAGGGACAGCTCCTAACTATGGCTACACCTTC.

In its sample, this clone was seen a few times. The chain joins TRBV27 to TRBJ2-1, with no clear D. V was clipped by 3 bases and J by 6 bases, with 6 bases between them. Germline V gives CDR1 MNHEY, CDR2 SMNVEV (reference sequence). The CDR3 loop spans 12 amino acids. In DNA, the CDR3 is TGTGCCAGCAGTTTCCAGCCCAATGAGCAGTTCTTC. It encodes CASSFQPNEQFF.

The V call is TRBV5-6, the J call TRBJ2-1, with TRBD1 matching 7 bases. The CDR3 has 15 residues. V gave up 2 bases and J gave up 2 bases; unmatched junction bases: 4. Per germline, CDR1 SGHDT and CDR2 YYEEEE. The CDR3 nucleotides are TGTGCCAGCAGCTTAGGGACAGCCGCCTACAATGAGCAGTTCTTC. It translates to CASSLGTAAYNEQFF.

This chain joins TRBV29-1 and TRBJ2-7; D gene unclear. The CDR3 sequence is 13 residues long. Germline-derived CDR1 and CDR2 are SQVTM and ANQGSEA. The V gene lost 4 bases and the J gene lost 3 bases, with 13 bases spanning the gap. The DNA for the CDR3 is TGCAGCGTTGGGGGTCCGGGCGGCTACGAGCAGTACTTC. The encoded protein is CSVGGPGGYEQYF.

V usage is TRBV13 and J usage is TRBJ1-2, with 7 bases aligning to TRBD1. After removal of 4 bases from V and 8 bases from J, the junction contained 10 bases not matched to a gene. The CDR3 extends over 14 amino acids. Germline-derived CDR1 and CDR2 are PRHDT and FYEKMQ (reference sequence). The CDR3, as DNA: TGTGCCAGCAGCTCAACCCTGGACAGGAACGGCTACACCTTC. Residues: CASSSTLDRNGYTF. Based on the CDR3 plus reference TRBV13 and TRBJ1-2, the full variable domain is AAGVIQSPRHLIKEKRETATLKCYPIPRHDTVYWYQQGPGQDPQFLISFYEKMQSDKGSIPDRFSAQQFSDYHSELNMSSLELGDSALYFCASSSTLDRNGYTFGSGTRLTVV.

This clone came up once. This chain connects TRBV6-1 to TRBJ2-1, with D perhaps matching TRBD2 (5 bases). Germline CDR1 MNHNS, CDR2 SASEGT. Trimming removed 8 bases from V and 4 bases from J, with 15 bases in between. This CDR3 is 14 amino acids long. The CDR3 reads CASLGGGGYNEQFF. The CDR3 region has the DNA TGTGCCAGCCTAGGAGGCGGAGGTTACAATGAGCAGTTCTTC.

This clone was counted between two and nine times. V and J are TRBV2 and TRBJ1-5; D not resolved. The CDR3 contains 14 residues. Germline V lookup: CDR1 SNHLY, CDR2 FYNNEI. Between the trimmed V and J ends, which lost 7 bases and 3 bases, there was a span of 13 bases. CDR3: CASTPQGINQPQHF. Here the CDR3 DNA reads TGTGCCAGCACCCCCCAAGGGATCAATCAGCCCCAGCATTTT.

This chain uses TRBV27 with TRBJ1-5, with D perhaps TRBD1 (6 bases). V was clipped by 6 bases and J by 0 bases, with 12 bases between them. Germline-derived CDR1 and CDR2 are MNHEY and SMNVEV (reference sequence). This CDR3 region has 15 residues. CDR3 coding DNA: TGTGCCAGCAGAGGACAGCCCTATAGCAATCAGCCCCAGCATTTT. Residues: CASRGQPYSNQPQHF.

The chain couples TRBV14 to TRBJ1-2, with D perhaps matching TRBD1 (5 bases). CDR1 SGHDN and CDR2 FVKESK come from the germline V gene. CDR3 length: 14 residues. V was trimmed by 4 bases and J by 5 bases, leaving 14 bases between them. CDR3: CASSPGLREYGYTF. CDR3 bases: TGTGCCAGCAGCCCCGGACTCAGGGAATATGGCTACACCTTC.

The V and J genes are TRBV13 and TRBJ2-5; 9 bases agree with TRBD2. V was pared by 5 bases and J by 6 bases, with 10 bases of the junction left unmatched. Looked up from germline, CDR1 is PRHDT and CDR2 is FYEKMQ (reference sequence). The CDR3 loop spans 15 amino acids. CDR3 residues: CASSPPASGEQTQYF. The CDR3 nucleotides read TGTGCCAGCAGCCCCCCTGCTAGCGGGGAACAGACCCAGTACTTC. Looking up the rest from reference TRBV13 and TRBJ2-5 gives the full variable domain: AAGVIQSPRHLIKEKRETATLKCYPIPRHDTVYWYQQGPGQDPQFLISFYEKMQSDKGSIPDRFSAQQFSDYHSELNMSSLELGDSALYFCASSPPASGEQTQYFGPGTRLLVL.

The CDR3 is CASSQDWYAGGAANEQFF. CDR3 nucleotides: TGCGCCAGCAGCCAAGATTGGTATGCCGGGGGGGCCGCGAATGAGCAGTTCTTC. V and J are TRBV4-1 and TRBJ2-1; 8 nucleotides align to TRBD2. Trimming took 0 bases from V and 7 from J; bases not matched to a gene: 14. The CDR3 totals 18 residues. Germline-derived CDR1 and CDR2 are MGHRA and YSYEKL.

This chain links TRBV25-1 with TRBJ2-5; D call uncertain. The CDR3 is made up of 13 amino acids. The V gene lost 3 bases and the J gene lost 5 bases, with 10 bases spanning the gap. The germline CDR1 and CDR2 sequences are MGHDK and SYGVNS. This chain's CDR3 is CASSDELRETQYF. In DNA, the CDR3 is TGTGCCAGCAGTGACGAGCTTAGGGAGACCCAGTACTTC.

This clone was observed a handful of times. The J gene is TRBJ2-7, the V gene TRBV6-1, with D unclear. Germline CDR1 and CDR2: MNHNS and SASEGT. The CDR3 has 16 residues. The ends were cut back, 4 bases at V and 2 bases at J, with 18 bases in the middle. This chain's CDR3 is CASSAVAPTSPYEQYF. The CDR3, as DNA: TGTGCCAGCAGTGCGGTAGCACCTACTTCCCCCTACGAGCAGTACTTC.

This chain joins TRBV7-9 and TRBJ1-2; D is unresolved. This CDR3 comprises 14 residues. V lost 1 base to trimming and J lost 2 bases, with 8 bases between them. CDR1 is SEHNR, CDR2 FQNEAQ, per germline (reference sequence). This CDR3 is CASSLVSGNYGYTF. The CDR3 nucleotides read TGTGCCAGCAGCTTAGTAAGCGGAAACTATGGCTACACCTTC.

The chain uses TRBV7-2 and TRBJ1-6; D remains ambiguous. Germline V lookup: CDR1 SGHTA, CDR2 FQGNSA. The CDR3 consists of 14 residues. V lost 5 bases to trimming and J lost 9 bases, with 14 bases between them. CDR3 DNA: TGTGCCAGCAGCCCCGCCACCGGTGGTTCACCCCTCCACTTT. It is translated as CASSPATGGSPLHF.

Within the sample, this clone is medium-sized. CDR3 amino acids: CASSPGSHNEQFF. In DNA form, the CDR3 reads TGTGCCAGCAGCCCCGGGAGCCACAATGAGCAGTTCTTC. The gene calls are TRBV14 and TRBJ2-1; possibly TRBD2 for D (6 bases). Trimming stripped 4 bases from V and 5 bases from J, with 9 bases between. The germline gives CDR1 SGHDN, CDR2 FVKESK. CDR3 size: 13 residues. Drawing the rest from reference TRBV14 and TRBJ2-1, the complete variable domain is EAGVTQFPSHSVIEKGQTVTLRCDPISGHDNLYWYRRVMGKEIKFLLHFVKESKQDESGMPNNRFLAERTGGTYSTLKVQPAELEDSGVYFCASSPGSHNEQFFGPGTRLTVL.

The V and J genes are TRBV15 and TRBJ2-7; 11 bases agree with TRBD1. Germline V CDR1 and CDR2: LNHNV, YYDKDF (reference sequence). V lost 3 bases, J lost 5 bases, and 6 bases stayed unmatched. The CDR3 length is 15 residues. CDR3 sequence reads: CATSSDLGQGDEQYF. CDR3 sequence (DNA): TGTGCCACCAGCAGTGATCTGGGACAGGGGGACGAGCAGTACTTC.

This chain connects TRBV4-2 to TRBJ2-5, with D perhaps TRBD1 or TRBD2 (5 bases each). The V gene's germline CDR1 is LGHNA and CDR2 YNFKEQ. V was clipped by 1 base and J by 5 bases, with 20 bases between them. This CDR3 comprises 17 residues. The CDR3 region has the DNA TGTGCCAGCAGCCAAGTTGAGGGTCGGGGTAAGGGGGAGACCCAGTACTTC. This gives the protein CASSQVEGRGKGETQYF.

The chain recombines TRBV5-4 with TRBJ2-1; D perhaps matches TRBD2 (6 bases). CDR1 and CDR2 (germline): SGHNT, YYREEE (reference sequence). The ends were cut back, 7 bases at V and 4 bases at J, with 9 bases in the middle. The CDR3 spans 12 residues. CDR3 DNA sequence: TGTGCCAGCGGGACTTCGTACAATGAGCAGTTCTTC. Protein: CASGTSYNEQFF.

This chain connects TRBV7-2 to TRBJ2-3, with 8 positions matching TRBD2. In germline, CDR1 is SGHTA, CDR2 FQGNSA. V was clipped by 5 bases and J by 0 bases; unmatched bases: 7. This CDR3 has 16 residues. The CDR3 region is CASSPSGLVSTDTQYF. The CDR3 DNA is TGTGCCAGCAGCCCCTCGGGACTAGTGAGCACAGATACGCAGTATTTT.